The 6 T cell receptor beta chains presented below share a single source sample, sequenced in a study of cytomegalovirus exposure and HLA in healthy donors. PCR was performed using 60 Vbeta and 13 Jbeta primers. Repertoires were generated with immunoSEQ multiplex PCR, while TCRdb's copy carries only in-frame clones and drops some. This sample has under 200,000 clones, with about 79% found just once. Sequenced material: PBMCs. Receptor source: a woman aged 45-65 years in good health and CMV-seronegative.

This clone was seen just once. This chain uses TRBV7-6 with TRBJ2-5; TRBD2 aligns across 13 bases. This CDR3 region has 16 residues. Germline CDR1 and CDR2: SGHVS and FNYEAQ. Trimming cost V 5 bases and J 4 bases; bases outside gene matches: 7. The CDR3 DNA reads TGTGCCAGCAGCCCCCGGACTAGCGGGAGTGCAGAGACCCAGTACTTC. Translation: CASSPRTSGSAETQYF.

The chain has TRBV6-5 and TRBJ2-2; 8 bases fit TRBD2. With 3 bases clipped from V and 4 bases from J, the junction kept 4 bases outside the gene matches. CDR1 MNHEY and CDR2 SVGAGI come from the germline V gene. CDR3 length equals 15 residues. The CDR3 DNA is TGTGCCAGCAGTTATTCAGCGGGAGTCACCGGGGAGCTGTTTTTT. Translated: CASSYSAGVTGELFF.

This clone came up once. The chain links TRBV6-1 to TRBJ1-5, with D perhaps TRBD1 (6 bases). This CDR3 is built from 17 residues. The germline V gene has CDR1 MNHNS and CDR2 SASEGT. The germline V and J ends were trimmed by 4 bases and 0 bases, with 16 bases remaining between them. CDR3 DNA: TGTGCCAGCAGTGGGGGAGGGGGGGTCTATAGCAATCAGCCCCAGCATTTT. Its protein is CASSGGGGVYSNQPQHF.

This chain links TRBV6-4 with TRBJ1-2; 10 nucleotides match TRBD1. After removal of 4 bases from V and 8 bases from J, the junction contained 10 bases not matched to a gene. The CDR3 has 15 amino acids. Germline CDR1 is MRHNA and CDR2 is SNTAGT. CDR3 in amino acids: CASSAQTGGFEGYTF. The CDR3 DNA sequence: TGTGCCAGCAGTGCCCAGACAGGGGGCTTTGAGGGCTACACCTTC.

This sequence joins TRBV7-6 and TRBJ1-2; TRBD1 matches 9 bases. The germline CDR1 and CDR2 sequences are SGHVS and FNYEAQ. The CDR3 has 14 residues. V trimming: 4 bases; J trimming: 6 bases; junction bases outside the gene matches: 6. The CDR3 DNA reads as TGTGCCAGCAGCTCGGGACAGGGCGGAAATGGCTACACCTTC. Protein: CASSSGQGGNGYTF. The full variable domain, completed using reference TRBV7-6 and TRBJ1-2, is GAGVSQSPRYKVTKRGQDVALRCDPISGHVSLYWYRQALGQGPEFLTYFNYEAQQDKSGLPNDRFSAERPEGSISTLTIQRTEQRDSAMYRCASSSGQGGNGYTFGSGTRLTVV.

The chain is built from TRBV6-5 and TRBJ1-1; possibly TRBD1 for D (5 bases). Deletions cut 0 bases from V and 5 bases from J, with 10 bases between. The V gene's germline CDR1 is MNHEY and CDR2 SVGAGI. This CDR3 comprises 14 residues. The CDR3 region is CASSYSQRTTEAFF. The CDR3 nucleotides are TGTGCCAGCAGTTACTCCCAGAGGACAACTGAAGCTTTCTTT.